The 2 T cell receptor beta chains below all came from one sample that was sequenced in a study of cytotoxic CD8 clonotypes in ibrutinib-treated CLL (dated by TCRdb to about 2021). In light of the paper, this sample's time point label describes: about 11 months on ibrutinib. The method was the immunoSEQ multiplex PCR assay. TCRdb's version of the immuneACCESS table is confined to in-frame rearrangements and falls short of the full clone set. An unresolved V gene accounts for under half of the shortfall where checked; the remainder is of unknown origin. The sample records tens of thousands of clones, under 70% of which are singletons. 5.7% of the sample is in the top ten clones. Sequencing was performed on PBMCs, taken after 12 months of ibrutinib treatment. The receptors come from a human donor with chronic lymphocytic leukemia.

The V and J genes are TRBV19 and TRBJ2-5; D is unresolved. CDR3 size: 11 residues. The germline V gene has CDR1 LNHDA and CDR2 SQIVND (reference sequence). Trimming took off 5 bases at V and 4 bases at J, with 5 bases between the two ends. The CDR3 region has the DNA TGTGCCAGTAGTGTAGGAGAGACCCAGTACTTC. Its translation: CASSVGETQYF.

The gene calls are TRBV25-1 and TRBJ2-5; 8 positions agree with TRBD1. The CDR3 has 13 amino acids. Germline CDR1 and CDR2: MGHDK and SYGVNS. Unmatched junction bases numbered 5, after V lost 4 bases and J lost 7 bases. The DNA of the CDR3 is TGTGCCAGCAGTGGGGGACAGGCGGGGACCCAGTACTTC. Amino acid sequence: CASSGGQAGTQYF.